This entry concerns a single TCR beta chain. There are many counts of this clonotype. It lacks a known antigen. No base qualities exist here, and no much larger clone lies one base off it. The library was made by 5' RACE. The instrument was a NextSeq 500. The TCR library protocol attached unique molecular identifiers to individual cDNA molecules to correct for sequencing error and PCR bias. Sequencing covered both TCR alpha and beta chains, and within each sample the abundances of alpha and beta sequences were tightly co-correlated. The original methods were these. V gene, J gene and CDR3 annotation of TCR sequences was performed with Decombinator V4. Expanded TCRs were defined as changing significantly between any two time points under a Poisson model with p below 0.0001. TCR abundances were normalised to the total number of TCRs sequenced per sample and were expressed as counts per million. MAIT TCRs were defined by TRAV1-2 paired with TRAJ12, TRAJ20 or TRAJ33, and iNKT TCRs by TRAV10 paired with TRAJ18. VDJdb, accessed on 1 November 2021, was searched for TCRs annotated for CMV, EBV and SARS-CoV-2, and TCRs annotated for more than one antigen were excluded. The public reads were run again by TCRdb, first through fastp at Q25 and then through MiXCR, and only productive beta chains were kept. Rows with one shared CDR3 protein collapse into an entry with the most common genes and DNA. The V and J calls were determined by TCRdb, not by the authors. The sample table contains 37,000 or so distinct CDR3 sequences; only one count was recorded for 5.9% of them. Of the sample, roughly 4.8% falls within the top ten clones.

Spanning cysteine to phenylalanine, the CDR3 consists of 15 amino acids. Left in the record is the CDR3 DNA by itself, 45 bases read in frame from the first base. The germline V gene encodes CDR1 DFQATT and CDR2 SNEGSKA (reference sequence). V gives up 3 bases and J gives up 5 bases, and the segment between their germline ends measures 19 bases. The study was a case-control design nested within a healthcare worker cohort in London, UK, with weekly nasopharyngeal swab PCR tests and blood sampling. Healthcare workers were recruited between 23 and 31 March 2020, during the week of the UK lockdown, and were followed weekly for up to about 16 weeks. This sample stems from a study of early T cells in non-severe SARS-CoV-2 infection (dated by TCRdb to about 2021). As for the study more broadly: Because TCR sequencing relied on bulk RNA taken from unsorted whole blood, pairing of alpha and beta chains was not possible. Beyond this particular receptor, the publication reports: VDJdb matching was skewed toward anti-spike CD8 responses, so virus-specific expansions were likely underestimated and private and CD4 specificities were missed.

Sample: whole blood. This clonotype was obtained from an adult who was a healthcare worker with PCR-confirmed SARS-CoV-2 infection or an uninfected control (not recorded which). Recombination linked TRBV20-1 to TRBJ2-5, with the D call perhaps TRBD1 or TRBD2, as 5 bases match in each case. The bases read TGCAGTGCTAGGGTGGGGGAGACCTCGACTGAGACCCAGTACTTC. Translated, this gives CSARVGETSTETQYF.